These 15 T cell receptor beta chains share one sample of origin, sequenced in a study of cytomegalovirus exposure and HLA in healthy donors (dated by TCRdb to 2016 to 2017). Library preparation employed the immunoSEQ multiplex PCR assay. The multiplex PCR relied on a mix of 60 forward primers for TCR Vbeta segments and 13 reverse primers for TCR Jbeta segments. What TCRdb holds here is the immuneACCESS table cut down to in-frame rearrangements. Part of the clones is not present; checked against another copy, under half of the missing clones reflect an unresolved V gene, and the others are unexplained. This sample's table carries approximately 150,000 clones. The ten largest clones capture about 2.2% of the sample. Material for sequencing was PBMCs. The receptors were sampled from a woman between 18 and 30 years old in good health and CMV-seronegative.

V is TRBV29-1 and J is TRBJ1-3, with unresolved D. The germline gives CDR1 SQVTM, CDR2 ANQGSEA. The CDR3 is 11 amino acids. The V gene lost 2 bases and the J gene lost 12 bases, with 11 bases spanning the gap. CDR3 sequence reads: CSVENGEHIYF. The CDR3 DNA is TGCAGCGTTGAAAACGGGGAGCACATATATTTT.

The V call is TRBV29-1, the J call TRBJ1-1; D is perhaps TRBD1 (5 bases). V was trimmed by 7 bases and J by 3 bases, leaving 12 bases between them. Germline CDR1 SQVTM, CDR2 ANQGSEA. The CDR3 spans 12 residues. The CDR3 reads CSAGRRDTEAFF. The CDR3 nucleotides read TGCAGCGCCGGCCGCAGGGACACTGAAGCTTTCTTT.

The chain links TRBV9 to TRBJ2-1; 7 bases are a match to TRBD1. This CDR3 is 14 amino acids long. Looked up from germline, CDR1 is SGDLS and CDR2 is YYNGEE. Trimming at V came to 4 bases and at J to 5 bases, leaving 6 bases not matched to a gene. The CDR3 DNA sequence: TGTGCCAGCAGCAGACAGGGTCAGCACAATGAGCAGTTCTTC. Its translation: CASSRQGQHNEQFF.

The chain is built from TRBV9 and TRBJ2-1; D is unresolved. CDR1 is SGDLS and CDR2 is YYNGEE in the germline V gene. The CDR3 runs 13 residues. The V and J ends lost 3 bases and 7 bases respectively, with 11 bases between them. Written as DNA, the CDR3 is TGTGCCAGCAGCGGGAGTCTAAAGAATGAGCAGTTCTTC. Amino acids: CASSGSLKNEQFF.

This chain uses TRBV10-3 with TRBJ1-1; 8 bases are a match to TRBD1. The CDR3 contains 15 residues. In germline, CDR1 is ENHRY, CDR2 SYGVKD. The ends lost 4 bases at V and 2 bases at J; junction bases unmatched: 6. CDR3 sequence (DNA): TGTGCCATCAGTGCGACAGGGGAGGTTAACACTGAAGCTTTCTTT. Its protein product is CAISATGEVNTEAFF.

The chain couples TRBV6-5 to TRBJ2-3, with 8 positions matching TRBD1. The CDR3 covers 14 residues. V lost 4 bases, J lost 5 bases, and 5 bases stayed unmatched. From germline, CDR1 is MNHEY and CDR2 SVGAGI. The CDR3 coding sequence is TGTGCCAGCAGTTTAAGCAGGGGGCAAGATACGCAGTATTTT. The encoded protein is CASSLSRGQDTQYF.

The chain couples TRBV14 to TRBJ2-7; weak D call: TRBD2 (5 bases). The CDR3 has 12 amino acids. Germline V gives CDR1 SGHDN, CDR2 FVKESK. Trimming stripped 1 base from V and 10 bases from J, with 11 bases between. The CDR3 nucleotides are TGTGCCAGCAGCCAAGGATCCGGGATTCAGTACTTC. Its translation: CASSQGSGIQYF. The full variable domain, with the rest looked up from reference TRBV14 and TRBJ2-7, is EAGVTQFPSHSVIEKGQTVTLRCDPISGHDNLYWYRRVMGKEIKFLLHFVKESKQDESGMPNNRFLAERTGGTYSTLKVQPAELEDSGVYFCASSQGSGIQYFGPGTRLTVT.

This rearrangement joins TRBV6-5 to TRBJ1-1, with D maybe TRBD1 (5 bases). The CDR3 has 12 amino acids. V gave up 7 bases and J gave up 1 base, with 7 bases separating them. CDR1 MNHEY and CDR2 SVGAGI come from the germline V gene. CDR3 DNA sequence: TGTGCCAGCAACCAGGGGAACACTGAAGCTTTCTTT. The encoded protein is CASNQGNTEAFF.

The CDR3 region has the DNA TGTGCCAGCAGCGGAGGACAGGGGCTGACTGAAGCTTTCTTT. This translates into CASSGGQGLTEAFF. The chain is built from TRBV9 and TRBJ1-1; 9 nucleotides agree with TRBD1. This CDR3 region has 14 residues. V shed 3 bases and J 5 bases; nucleotides not matched to a gene: 5. CDR1 is SGDLS and CDR2 is YYNGEE in the germline V gene.

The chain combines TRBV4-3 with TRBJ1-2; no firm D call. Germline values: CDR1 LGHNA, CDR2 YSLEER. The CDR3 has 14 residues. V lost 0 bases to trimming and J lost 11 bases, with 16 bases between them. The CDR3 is CASSQDRERQEYTF. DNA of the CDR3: TGCGCCAGCAGCCAAGATCGAGAAAGGCAGGAATACACCTTC.

As DNA, the CDR3 is TGCGCCAGCAGCTTGACCGTTAGCCGACAGTTTCCCTACGAGCAGTACTTC. It yields the protein CASSLTVSRQFPYEQYF. The rearrangement uses TRBV5-1 and TRBJ2-7; tentative D call: TRBD1 (5 bases). Trimming shortened V by 1 base and J by 2 bases, and 19 bases separated the two germline ends. Per germline, CDR1 SGHRS and CDR2 YFSETQ. The CDR3 consists of 17 residues. Full variable domain (remainder filled in from reference TRBV5-1 and TRBJ2-7): KAGVTQTPRYLIKTRGQQVTLSCSPISGHRSVSWYQQTPGQGLQFLFEYFSETQRNKGNFPGRFSGRQFSNSRSEMNVSTLELGDSALYLCASSLTVSRQFPYEQYFGPGTRLTVT.

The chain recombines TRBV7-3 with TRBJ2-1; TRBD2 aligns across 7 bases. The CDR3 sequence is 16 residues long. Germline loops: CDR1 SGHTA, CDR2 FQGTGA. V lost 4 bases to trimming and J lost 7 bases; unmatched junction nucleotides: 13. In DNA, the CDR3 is TGTGCCAGCAGCTCGAGTGGGGGAGGGCCTTGGAATGAGCAGTTCTTC. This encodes CASSSSGGGPWNEQFF. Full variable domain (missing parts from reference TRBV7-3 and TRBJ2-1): GAGVSQTPSNKVTEKGKYVELRCDPISGHTALYWYRQSLGQGPEFLIYFQGTGAADDSGLPNDRFFAVRPEGSVSTLKIQRTERGDSAVYLCASSSSGGGPWNEQFFGPGTRLTVL.

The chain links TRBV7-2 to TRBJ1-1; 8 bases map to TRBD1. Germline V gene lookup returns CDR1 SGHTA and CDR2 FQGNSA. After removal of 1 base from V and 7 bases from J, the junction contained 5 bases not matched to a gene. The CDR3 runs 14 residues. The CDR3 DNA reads TGTGCCAGCAGCTTAGGGGCAGGGGGCGGTGAAGCTTTCTTT. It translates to CASSLGAGGGEAFF.

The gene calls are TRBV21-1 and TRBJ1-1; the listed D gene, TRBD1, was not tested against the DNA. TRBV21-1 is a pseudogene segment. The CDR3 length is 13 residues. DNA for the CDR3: TGTGCCAGCAGCAAACTAAGGGTAGGGGTAGCTTTCTTT. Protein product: CASSKLRVGVAFF.

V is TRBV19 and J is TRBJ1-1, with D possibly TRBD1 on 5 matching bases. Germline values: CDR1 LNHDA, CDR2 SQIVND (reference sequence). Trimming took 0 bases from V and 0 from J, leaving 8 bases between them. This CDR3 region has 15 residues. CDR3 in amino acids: CASSIDLGVNTEAFF. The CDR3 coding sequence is TGTGCCAGTAGTATAGATTTAGGGGTGAACACTGAAGCTTTCTTT.